Listed here are 18 T cell receptor beta chains from one sample, sequenced in a study of blood T cell repertoires in COVID-19. This table comes from immunoSEQ multiplex PCR, and its TCRdb copy is limited to in-frame clones, with some not included. The table shows roughly 15,000 clones, with under 85% occurring only once. Specimen: peripheral blood. Every receptor here comes from a man in his 70s with active or convalescent COVID-19.

This clone showed up just a few times. V and J are TRBV29-1 and TRBJ1-1; D unclear. CDR3 length: 11 amino acids. Germline CDR1 reads SQVTM; CDR2 reads ANQGSEA. The germline V and J ends were trimmed by 3 bases and 2 bases, with 4 bases remaining between them. The CDR3 is CSVETNTEAFF. In DNA form, the CDR3 reads TGCAGCGTTGAGACTAACACTGAAGCTTTCTTT. Combining the CDR3 with reference TRBV29-1 and TRBJ1-1 gives the whole variable domain SAVISQKPSRDICQRGTSLTIQCQVDSQVTMMFWYRQQPGQSLTLIATANQGSEATYESGFVIDKFPISRPNLTFSTLTVSNMSPEDSSIYLCSVETNTEAFFGQGTRLTVV.

The rearrangement uses TRBV7-9 and TRBJ2-7, with TRBD1 matching over 8 bases. The CDR3 runs to 13 residues. Germline V gene sequence: CDR1 SEHNR, CDR2 FQNEAQ (reference sequence). J was trimmed by 7 bases and V by 3 bases; bases with no gene match: 5. CDR3 residues: CASSFQGAEEQYF. CDR3 nucleotides: TGTGCCAGCAGCTTCCAGGGGGCGGAGGAGCAGTACTTC. Together with reference TRBV7-9 and TRBJ2-7, the CDR3 gives the full variable domain: DTGVSQNPRHKITKRGQNVTFRCDPISEHNRLYWYRQTLGQGPEFLTYFQNEAQLEKSRLLSDRFSAERPKGSFSTLEIQRTEQGDSAMYLCASSFQGAEEQYFGPGTRLTVT.

The chain employs TRBV9 and TRBJ2-1; a possible D gene is TRBD1 (6 bases). Germline CDR1 SGDLS, CDR2 YYNGEE. Trimming removed 3 bases from V and 8 bases from J, with 15 bases in between. The CDR3 has 14 residues. In nucleotides, the CDR3 is TGTGCCAGCAGCGCCGGGACCAGGGGCGATGAGCAGTTCTTC. As protein: CASSAGTRGDEQFF.

The rearrangement links TRBV29-1 to TRBJ1-2; no reliable D call. Germline V gene data show CDR1 as SQVTM and CDR2 as ANQGSEA. The CDR3 extends over 14 amino acids. V was pared by 0 bases and J by 2 bases, with 10 bases between. The CDR3 DNA follows: TGCAGCGTTGAAGATTCTGGAGTGAACTATGGCTACACCTTC. Encoded protein: CSVEDSGVNYGYTF. Full variable domain (remainder filled in from reference TRBV29-1 and TRBJ1-2): SAVISQKPSRDICQRGTSLTIQCQVDSQVTMMFWYRQQPGQSLTLIATANQGSEATYESGFVIDKFPISRPNLTFSTLTVSNMSPEDSSIYLCSVEDSGVNYGYTFGSGTRLTVV.

This clone was detected only a few times. V is TRBV5-4 and J is TRBJ2-5; TRBD1 might be the D (6 bases). The CDR3 length is 13 residues. Per the germline V gene, CDR1 is SGHNT and CDR2 is YYREEE (reference sequence). Trimming took off 6 bases at V and 4 bases at J, with 13 bases between the two ends. This CDR3 reads CASNIQGIETQYF. CDR3 nucleotides: TGTGCCAGCAACATACAGGGTATAGAGACCCAGTACTTC.

The rearrangement links TRBV18 to TRBJ2-5; 8 positions match TRBD1. The germline gives CDR1 KGHSH, CDR2 LQKENI. The CDR3 covers 15 residues. Trimming at V came to 1 base and at J to 1 base, leaving 2 bases not matched to a gene. The CDR3, as DNA: TGTGCCAGCTCACCACGGGACAGGTCCCAAGAGACCCAGTACTTC. It yields the protein CASSPRDRSQETQYF. Together with reference TRBV18 and TRBJ2-5, the CDR3 gives the full variable domain: NAGVMQNPRHLVRRRGQEARLRCSPMKGHSHVYWYRQLPEEGLKFMVYLQKENIIDESGMPKERFSAEFPKEGPSILRIQQVVRGDSAAYFCASSPRDRSQETQYFGPGTRLLVL.

The chain carries TRBV5-8 and TRBJ1-4, with TRBD1 matching over 10 bases. Germline CDR1 is SGHTS and CDR2 is YDEGEE. The V gene end was trimmed by 4 bases and the J gene end by 7 bases; junction bases not matched to a gene: 7. CDR3 length: 15 residues. DNA for the CDR3: TGTGCCAGCAGCCCCCCGACAGGGGGCATTGAAAAACTGTTTTTT. Protein sequence: CASSPPTGGIEKLFF.

The V gene is TRBV4-1, the J gene TRBJ2-7; possibly TRBD2 for D (6 bases). V lost 0 bases, J lost 2 bases, and 11 bases lay in between. The germline V gene has CDR1 MGHRA and CDR2 YSYEKL. The CDR3 extends over 15 amino acids. CDR3 loop: CASSQEWVAAYEQYF. DNA of the CDR3: TGCGCCAGCAGCCAAGAATGGGTAGCGGCCTACGAGCAGTACTTC.

The table lists this clone with a count of one. The chain joins TRBV24-1 to TRBJ2-7, with D possibly being TRBD2 (5 bases). V was pared by 0 bases and J by 8 bases, with 7 bases between. Per the germline V gene, CDR1 is KGHDR and CDR2 is SFDVKD. This CDR3 is 12 amino acids long. The CDR3 region is CATSDLSGKQYF. CDR3 nucleotides: TGTGCCACCAGTGATTTGTCCGGGAAGCAGTACTTC.

This chain uses TRBV7-8 with TRBJ2-5; tentatively, D is TRBD1 (7 bases). CDR1 is SGHVS, CDR2 FQNEAQ, per germline. The CDR3 sequence is 16 residues long. Trimming took 5 bases from V and 5 from J, leaving 21 bases between them. CDR3 sequence: CASSPPRGALRETQYF. The CDR3 coding sequence is TGTGCCAGCAGCCCTCCCAGGGGGGCCCTGCGGGAGACCCAGTACTTC.

V gene TRBV5-4 combines with J gene TRBJ1-1; TRBD1 matches at 8 bases. J gave up 4 bases and V 1 base, and 3 bases lay outside the gene matches. This CDR3 is built from 14 residues. Per germline, CDR1 SGHNT and CDR2 YYREEE (reference sequence). This CDR3 reads CASSLTGGSTEAFF. CDR3 nucleotides: TGTGCCAGCAGCTTGACAGGGGGGAGCACTGAAGCTTTCTTT. The whole variable domain, remainder taken from reference TRBV5-4 and TRBJ1-1, is ETGVTQSPTHLIKTRGQQVTLRCSSQSGHNTVSWYQQALGQGPQFIFQYYREEENGRGNFPPRFSGLQFPNYSSELNVNALELDDSALYLCASSLTGGSTEAFFGQGTRLTVV.

This clone appeared a few times. This chain connects TRBV15 to TRBJ2-2; 11 nucleotides match TRBD2. The CDR3 is 17 amino acids. V lost 0 bases and J lost 4; bases outside the gene matches: 4. CDR1 is LNHNV, CDR2 YYDKDF, per germline (reference sequence). In DNA form, the CDR3 reads TGTGCCACCAGCAGAGATCCTAGCGGGAGGCCCACCGGGGAGCTGTTTTTT. Translation: CATSRDPSGRPTGELFF.

V gene TRBV5-1 combines with J gene TRBJ2-1, with TRBD2 as a possible D gene (6 bases). The germline V gene has CDR1 SGHRS and CDR2 YFSETQ. CDR3 length equals 16 residues. The V and J ends lost 0 bases and 3 bases respectively, with 13 bases between them. The CDR3 DNA is TGCGCCAGCAGCTTGGTCCGGGACTCCGACTACAATGAGCAGTTCTTC. It translates to CASSLVRDSDYNEQFF. The whole variable domain, filled in from reference TRBV5-1 and TRBJ2-1, reads KAGVTQTPRYLIKTRGQQVTLSCSPISGHRSVSWYQQTPGQGLQFLFEYFSETQRNKGNFPGRFSGRQFSNSRSEMNVSTLELGDSALYLCASSLVRDSDYNEQFFGPGTRLTVL.

The chain combines TRBV5-1 with TRBJ2-7, with D possibly being TRBD1 (5 bases). Trimming removed 4 bases from V and 0 bases from J, with 14 bases in between. CDR1 is SGHRS and CDR2 is YFSETQ in the germline V gene. The CDR3 totals 15 residues. The chain's CDR3 is CASSLVDSSSYEQYF. The CDR3 DNA reads TGCGCCAGCAGCCTTGTTGACAGTTCCTCCTACGAGCAGTACTTC.

The table lists this clone with a count of one. V and J are TRBV28 and TRBJ2-7; D remains ambiguous. The CDR3 totals 14 residues. Deletions cut 2 bases from V and 3 bases from J, with 11 bases between. CDR1 MDHEN and CDR2 SYDVKM come from the germline V gene. This CDR3 is CASSLGDFGYEQYF. The CDR3 bases are TGTGCCAGCAGTTTAGGAGATTTTGGCTACGAGCAGTACTTC.

This chain joins TRBV7-2 and TRBJ1-5; a possible D gene is TRBD1 (5 bases). Trimming pared 5 bases from V and 11 bases from J, leaving 22 bases between. In germline, CDR1 is SGHTA, CDR2 FQGNSA. The CDR3 length is 15 residues. In nucleotides, the CDR3 is TGTGCCAGCAGCGCACGTTACAGGCCTCAAAAGGCCCAGCATTTT. Residues: CASSARYRPQKAQHF.

The sample holds a few counts of this clone. The rearrangement links TRBV9 to TRBJ1-1; D is unclear. Per germline, CDR1 SGDLS and CDR2 YYNGEE. The germline V and J ends were trimmed by 0 bases and 3 bases, with 12 bases remaining between them. The CDR3 loop spans 15 amino acids. The CDR3 spells CASSVGAPWDTEAFF. In DNA form, the CDR3 reads TGTGCCAGCAGCGTAGGGGCACCCTGGGACACTGAAGCTTTCTTT.

This chain joins TRBV6-6 and TRBJ2-7; 7 nucleotides agree with TRBD2. J lost 2 bases, V lost 5 bases, and 15 bases had no gene match. This CDR3 is 17 amino acids long. CDR1 is MNHNY, CDR2 SVGAGI, per germline (reference sequence). In DNA, the CDR3 is TGTGCCAGCAGTCAGCGGGCTGGGGGGGGTTCCACCTACGAGCAGTACTTC. It codes for CASSQRAGGGSTYEQYF.